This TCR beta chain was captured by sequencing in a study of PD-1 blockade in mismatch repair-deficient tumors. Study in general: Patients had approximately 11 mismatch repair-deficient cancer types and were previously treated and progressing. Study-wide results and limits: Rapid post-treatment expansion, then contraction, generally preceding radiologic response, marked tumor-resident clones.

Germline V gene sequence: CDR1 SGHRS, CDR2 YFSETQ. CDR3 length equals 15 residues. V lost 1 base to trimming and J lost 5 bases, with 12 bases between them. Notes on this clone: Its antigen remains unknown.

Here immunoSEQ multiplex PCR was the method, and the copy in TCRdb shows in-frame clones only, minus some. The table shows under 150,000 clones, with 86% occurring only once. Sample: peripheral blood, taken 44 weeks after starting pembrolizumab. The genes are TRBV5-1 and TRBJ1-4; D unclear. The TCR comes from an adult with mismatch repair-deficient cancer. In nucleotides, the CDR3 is TGCGCCAGCAGCTTGACGGGAGGACCCAATGAAAAACTGTTTTTT. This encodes CASSLTGGPNEKLFF. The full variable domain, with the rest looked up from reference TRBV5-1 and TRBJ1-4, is KAGVTQTPRYLIKTRGQQVTLSCSPISGHRSVSWYQQTPGQGLQFLFEYFSETQRNKGNFPGRFSGRQFSNSRSEMNVSTLELGDSALYLCASSLTGGPNEKLFFGSGTQLSVL.